This T cell receptor beta chain originates from a study of control samples from healthy donors and cancer patients. The CDR3 contains 13 residues. The germline gives CDR1 SGHNT, CDR2 YYREEE (reference sequence). The V end was cut by 4 bases, the J end by 2 bases, with 10 bases between. Profiling relied on immunoSEQ multiplex PCR, and the TCRdb table lists in-frame clones only, not all of them. Seen here are 100,000 to 150,000 clones, 80% to 95% observed once, and the top ten hold around 2.5%. The sample consisted of blood. V is TRBV5-4 and J is TRBJ2-7; the D gene is possibly TRBD1 (6 bases). The clonotype originates from a man aged 18 to 30 in good health. The CDR3 region has the DNA TGTGCCAGCAGCCCGGACAGCCCCTACGAGCAGTACTTC. Its translation is CASSPDSPYEQYF.